This TCR beta chain was obtained from a study of early T cells in non-severe SARS-CoV-2 infection. This clonotype was found many times. The CDR3 extends over 16 amino acids. Germline V lookup: CDR1 SGHTA, CDR2 FQGNSA. V shed 6 bases, J shed 4 bases, and the junction held 11 bases outside the gene matches. Attachment of unique molecular identifiers was made to individual cDNA molecules. TCRdb passed the 5' RACE reads through MiXCR, listing each CDR3 protein once. The sample has about 33,000 distinct CDR3 sequences; around 5% are singletons. Sequenced input: whole blood. The chain is built from TRBV7-2 and TRBJ2-3; 9 nucleotides agree with TRBD2. The TCR originated in an adult who was a healthcare worker with PCR-confirmed SARS-CoV-2 infection or an uninfected control (not recorded which). CDR3 DNA sequence: TGTGCCAGCAGGACCCAGGTAGCGGGGGCTTCAGATACGCAGTATTTT. This gives the protein CASRTQVAGASDTQYF.